This record concerns one TCR beta chain sequence. Profiling relied on immunoSEQ multiplex PCR, and the TCRdb table lists in-frame clones only, not all of them. The sample shows 2,500,000 or so clones, 85% to 95% of them seen only once. The sample comes from a study of shared clonotypes between healthy human individuals. The V and J ends lost 7 bases and 0 bases respectively, with 9 bases between them. In germline, CDR1 is SGHDN, CDR2 FVKESK. The CDR3 totals 13 residues. Source material: naive CD4+ T cells from PBMCs. Subset in this sample: CD45RA+ positively selected. The clonotype comes from a man aged 18 to 35 in good health. Some clones in this sample may be carry-over from other donors' samples. This chain links TRBV14 with TRBJ1-1; D not certain. CDR3 in amino acids: CASTAQMNTEAFF. The DNA of the CDR3 is TGTGCCAGCACGGCACAGATGAACACTGAAGCTTTCTTT.